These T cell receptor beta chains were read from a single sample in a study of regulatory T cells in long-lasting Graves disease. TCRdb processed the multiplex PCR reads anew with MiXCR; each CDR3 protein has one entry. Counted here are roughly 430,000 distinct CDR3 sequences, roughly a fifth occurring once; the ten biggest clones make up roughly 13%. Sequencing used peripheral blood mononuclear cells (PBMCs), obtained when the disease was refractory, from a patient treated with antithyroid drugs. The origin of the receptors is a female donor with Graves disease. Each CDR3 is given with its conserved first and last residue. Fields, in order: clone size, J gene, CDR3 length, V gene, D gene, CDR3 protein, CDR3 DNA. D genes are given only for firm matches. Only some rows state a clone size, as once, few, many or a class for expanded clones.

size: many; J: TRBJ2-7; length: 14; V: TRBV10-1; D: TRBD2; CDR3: CASSASGTPYEQYF; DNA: TGCGCCAGCAGCGCTAGCGGGACCCCCTACGAGCAGTACTTC
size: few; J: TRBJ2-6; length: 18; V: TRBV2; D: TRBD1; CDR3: CASSELTGGVSGANVLTF; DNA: TGTGCCAGCAGTGAACTTACAGGGGGAGTGTCTGGGGCCAACGTCCTGACTTTC
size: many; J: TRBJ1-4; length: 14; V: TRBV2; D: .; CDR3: CASSEPSQDEKLFF; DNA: TGTGCCAGCAGTGAACCAAGCCAGGATGAAAAACTGTTTTTT
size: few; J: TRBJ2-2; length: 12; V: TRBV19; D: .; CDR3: CASSNRAGELFF; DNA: TGTGCCAGTAGTAACAGGGCCGGGGAGCTGTTTTTT
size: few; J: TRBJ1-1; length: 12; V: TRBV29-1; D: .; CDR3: CSIIRLNTEAFF; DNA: TGCAGTATAATCCGCCTGAACACTGAAGCTTTCTTT
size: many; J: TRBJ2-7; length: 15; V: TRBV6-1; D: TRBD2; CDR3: CASSPTGRGGGEQYF; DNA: TGTGCCAGCAGTCCCACTGGCCGGGGGGGTGGCGAGCAGTACTTC
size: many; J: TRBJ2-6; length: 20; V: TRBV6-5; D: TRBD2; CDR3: CASSYQGLAGVLSGANVLTF; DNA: TGTGCCAGCAGTTACCAGGGACTAGCGGGAGTCCTTTCTGGGGCCAACGTCCTGACTTTC
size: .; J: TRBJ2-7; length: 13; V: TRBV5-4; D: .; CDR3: CASSLSDTYEQYF; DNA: TGTGCCAGCAGCTTAAGCGACACCTACGAGCAGTACTTC
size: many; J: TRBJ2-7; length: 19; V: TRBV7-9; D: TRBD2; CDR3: CASSNLGLAGGYDSYEQYF; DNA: TGTGCCAGCAGCAACCTCGGATTAGCGGGAGGATATGACTCCTACGAGCAGTACTTC
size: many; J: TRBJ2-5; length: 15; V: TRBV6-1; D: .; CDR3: CASYLSSGEGQTQYF; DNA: TGTGCCAGCTACCTCTCTAGTGGCGAAGGACAGACCCAGTACTTC
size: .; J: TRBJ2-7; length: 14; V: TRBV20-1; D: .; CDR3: CSASPTGYFYEQYF; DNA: TGCAGTGCTAGTCCCACAGGGTATTTTTACGAGCAGTACTTC
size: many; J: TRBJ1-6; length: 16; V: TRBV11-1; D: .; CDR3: CASSGRSGAGDSPLHF; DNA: TGTGCCAGCAGCGGTCGTTCGGGGGCTGGGGATTCACCCCTCCACTTT
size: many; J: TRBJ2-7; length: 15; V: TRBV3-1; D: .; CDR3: CASSPWSRANYEQYF; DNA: TGTGCCAGCAGCCCATGGAGCAGGGCCAACTACGAGCAGTACTTC
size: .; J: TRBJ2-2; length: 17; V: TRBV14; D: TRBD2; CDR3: CASSQDRSGRSSGELFF; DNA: TGTGCCAGCAGCCAAGATAGGAGCGGGAGGTCATCCGGGGAGCTGTTTTTT
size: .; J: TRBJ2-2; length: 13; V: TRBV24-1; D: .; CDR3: CATSVSANGELFF; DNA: TGTGCCACCAGTGTTTCGGCTAACGGGGAGCTGTTTTTT
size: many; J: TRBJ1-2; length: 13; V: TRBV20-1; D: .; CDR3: CSAPPPGNYGYTF; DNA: TGCAGTGCTCCCCCCCCGGGTAACTATGGCTACACCTTC
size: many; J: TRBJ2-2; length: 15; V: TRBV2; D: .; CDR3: CASREGTTNTGELFF; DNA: TGTGCCAGCAGGGAGGGGACAACGAACACCGGGGAGCTGTTTTTT
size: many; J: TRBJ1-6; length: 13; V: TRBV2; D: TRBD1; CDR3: CAGSGGEDSPLHF; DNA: TGTGCCGGATCAGGGGGCGAGGATTCACCCCTCCACTTT
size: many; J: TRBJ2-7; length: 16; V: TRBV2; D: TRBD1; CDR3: CASIISGDRGTYEQYF; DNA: TGTGCCAGCATCATATCCGGGGACAGGGGAACCTACGAGCAGTACTTC
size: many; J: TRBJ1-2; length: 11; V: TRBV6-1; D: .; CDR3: CASSEMHGYTF; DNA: TGTGCCAGCAGTGAAATGCATGGCTACACCTTC
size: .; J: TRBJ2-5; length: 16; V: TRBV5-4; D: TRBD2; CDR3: CASSFGASGIRETQYF; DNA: TGTGCCAGCAGCTTCGGGGCTAGCGGGATAAGGGAGACCCAGTACTTC
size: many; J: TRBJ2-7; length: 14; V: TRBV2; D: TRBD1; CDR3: CASSLDRANGEQYF; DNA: TGTGCCAGCAGTCTTGACAGGGCCAACGGGGAGCAGTACTTC
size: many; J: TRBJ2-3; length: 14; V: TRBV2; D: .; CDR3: CASSEGVGTDTQYF; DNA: TGTGCCAGCAGTGAGGGGGTTGGGACAGATACGCAGTATTTT
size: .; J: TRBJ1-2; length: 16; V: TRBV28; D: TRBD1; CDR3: CASSGGGTEVNYGYTF; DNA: TGTGCCAGCAGCGGAGGCGGGACAGAAGTTAACTATGGCTACACCTTC
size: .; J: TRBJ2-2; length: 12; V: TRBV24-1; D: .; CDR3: CATRLGAGELFF; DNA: TGTGCCACCAGACTGGGGGCCGGGGAGCTGTTTTTT
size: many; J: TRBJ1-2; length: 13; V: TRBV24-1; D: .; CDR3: CATRDTMGGGYTF; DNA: TGTGCCACCCGAGACACGATGGGAGGCGGCTACACCTTC
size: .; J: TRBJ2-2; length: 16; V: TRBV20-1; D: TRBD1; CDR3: CSAGDPRGQAFGELFF; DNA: TGCAGTGCTGGAGATCCCAGAGGACAGGCCTTTGGGGAGCTGTTTTTT
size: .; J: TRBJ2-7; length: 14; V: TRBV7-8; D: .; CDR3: CASSLEPGIYEQYF; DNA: TGTGCCAGCAGCTTAGAGCCAGGGATCTACGAGCAGTACTTC
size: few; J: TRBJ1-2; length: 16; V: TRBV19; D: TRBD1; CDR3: CASSISRGDRNYGYTF; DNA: TGTGCCAGTAGTATTAGCCGTGGGGACAGGAACTATGGCTACACCTTC
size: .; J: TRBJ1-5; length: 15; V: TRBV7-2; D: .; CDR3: CASSMLQGTGQPQHF; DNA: TGTGCCAGCAGCATGCTACAGGGCACGGGTCAGCCCCAGCATTTT
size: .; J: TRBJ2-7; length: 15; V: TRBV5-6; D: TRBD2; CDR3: CASSGLLAGGGEQYF; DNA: TGTGCCAGCAGCGGACTTCTAGCGGGAGGTGGCGAGCAGTACTTC
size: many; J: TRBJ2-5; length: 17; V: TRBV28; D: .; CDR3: CASSPGWGGAGKETQYF; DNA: TGTGCCAGCAGTCCGGGTTGGGGGGGCGCAGGCAAAGAGACCCAGTACTTC
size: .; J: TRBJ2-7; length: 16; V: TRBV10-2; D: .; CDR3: CATLGPVASSSYEQYF; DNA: TGCGCCACTTTGGGCCCTGTAGCGTCGAGCTCCTACGAGCAGTACTTC
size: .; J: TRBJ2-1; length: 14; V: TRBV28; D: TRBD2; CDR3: CASSFGLVYNEQFF; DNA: TGTGCCAGCAGTTTCGGACTAGTGTACAATGAGCAGTTCTTC
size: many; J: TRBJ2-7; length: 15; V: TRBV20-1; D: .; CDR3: CSAMPLRDRIYEQYF; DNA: TGCAGTGCGATGCCCCTTCGGGATAGGATATACGAGCAGTACTTC
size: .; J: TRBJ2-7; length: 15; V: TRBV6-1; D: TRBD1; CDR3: CASSAWTGEGDEQYF; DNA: TGTGCCAGCAGTGCCTGGACAGGGGAAGGGGACGAGCAGTACTTC
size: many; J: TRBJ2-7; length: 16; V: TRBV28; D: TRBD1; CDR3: CASSFGTGTGSYEQYF; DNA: TGTGCCAGCAGTTTCGGAACCGGGACAGGGTCTTACGAGCAGTACTTC
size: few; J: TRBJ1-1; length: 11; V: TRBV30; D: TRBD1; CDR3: CASTGGLEAFF; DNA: TGTGCCTCTACAGGGGGGCTTGAAGCTTTCTTT
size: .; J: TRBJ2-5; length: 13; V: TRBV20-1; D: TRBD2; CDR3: CSAPTGGAETQYF; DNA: TGCAGTGCCCCGACCGGGGGGGCCGAGACCCAGTACTTC
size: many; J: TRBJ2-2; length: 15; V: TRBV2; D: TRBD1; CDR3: CASSTGQGNTGELFF; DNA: TGTGCCAGCAGCACAGGACAGGGTAACACCGGGGAGCTGTTTTTT
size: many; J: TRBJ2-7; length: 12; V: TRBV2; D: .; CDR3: CASTRRRPEQYF; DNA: TGTGCCAGCACCCGGCGGAGGCCCGAGCAGTACTTC